A single sample is the source of the 18 T cell receptor beta chains below, sequenced in a study of T cell responses to AZD1222 COVID-19 vaccine. Profiling relied on immunoSEQ multiplex PCR, and the TCRdb table lists in-frame clones only, not all of them. The data hold about 140,000 clones, with roughly 91% observed a single time. The material was peripheral blood, obtained 28 days after the second AZD1222 dose. The receptors come from an adult who received the AZD1222 COVID-19 vaccine.

The chain links TRBV6-5 to TRBJ1-1; no reliable D call. Trimming removed 5 bases at V and 5 bases at J, with 15 bases between. This CDR3 contains 14 residues. In germline, CDR1 is MNHEY, CDR2 SVGAGI. This CDR3 reads CASSLRRGGTEAFF. The CDR3 bases are TGTGCCAGCAGTCTCCGCCGAGGTGGGACTGAAGCTTTCTTT.

This clone was picked up one time. The CDR3: CASSSGTLAAQPQHF. CDR3 in DNA: TGTGCCAGCAGCTCTGGGACACTAGCGGCTCAGCCCCAGCATTTT. J is TRBJ1-5 and V is TRBV7-9, with D possibly being TRBD1 (6 bases). Trimming left V 4 bases short and J 6 bases short, with 16 bases between. The CDR3 has 15 amino acids. CDR1 and CDR2 from the germline V gene are SEHNR and FQNEAQ (reference sequence). The variable domain in full, with the rest retrieved from reference TRBV7-9 and TRBJ1-5, is DTGVSQNPRHKITKRGQNVTFRCDPISEHNRLYWYRQTLGQGPEFLTYFQNEAQLEKSRLLSDRFSAERPKGSFSTLEIQRTEQGDSAMYLCASSSGTLAAQPQHFGDGTRLSIL.

The J gene is TRBJ1-5, the V gene TRBV4-1; 11 bases map to TRBD1. V trimming: 3 bases; J trimming: 3 bases; junction bases outside the gene matches: 7. CDR1 and CDR2 from the germline V gene are MGHRA and YSYEKL. The CDR3 length is 17 residues. The CDR3 loop is CASSHAGTGGFNQPQHF. The CDR3 nucleotides are TGCGCCAGCAGCCATGCCGGGACAGGGGGATTCAATCAGCCCCAGCATTTT.

The rearrangement joins TRBV5-4 to TRBJ1-2, with no clear D. Germline assignment: CDR1 SGHNT and CDR2 YYREEE (reference sequence). V lost 0 bases to trimming and J lost 3 bases, with 9 bases between them. CDR3 length equals 14 residues. Written as DNA, the CDR3 is TGTGCCAGCAGCTTGGAGGGAAGAGACTATGGCTACACCTTC. As protein: CASSLEGRDYGYTF.

On this clone itself: At one end, the junction sequence differs from germline, possibly due to a read error. The CDR3 sequence is CAWSLGTVVWF. CDR3 bases: TGTGCCTGGAGCCTCGGGACAGTCGTTTGGTTC. J is TRBJ1-4 and V is TRBV30; 7 bases fit TRBD1. CDR1 and CDR2 from the germline V gene are GTSNPN and SVGIG (reference sequence). CDR3 size: 11 residues.

The chain is built from TRBV6-1 and TRBJ2-5; D might be TRBD1 (6 bases). Trimming shortened V by 1 base and J by 1 base, and 10 bases separated the two germline ends. This CDR3 contains 15 residues. Germline assignment: CDR1 MNHNS and CDR2 SASEGT. The CDR3: CASSEVQGTQETQYF. The CDR3 nucleotides are TGTGCCAGCAGTGAAGTCCAGGGGACCCAAGAGACCCAGTACTTC.

This chain links TRBV7-6 with TRBJ2-3; D call uncertain. The germline gives CDR1 SGHVS, CDR2 FNYEAQ. Deletions cut 1 base from V and 0 bases from J, with 8 bases between. The CDR3 contains 15 residues. DNA of the CDR3: TGTGCCAGCAGCTTAGTGGGCAGGAGCACAGATACGCAGTATTTT. Translated: CASSLVGRSTDTQYF.

The chain employs TRBV4-3 and TRBJ1-4; no clear D gene. Looked up from germline, CDR1 is LGHNA and CDR2 is YSLEER. The CDR3 extends over 16 amino acids. Trimming pared 3 bases from V and 8 bases from J, leaving 19 bases between. In nucleotides, the CDR3 is TGCGCCAGCAGCCACCACCTCTCGGGGTCGAAAGAAAAACTGTTTTTT. Encoded protein: CASSHHLSGSKEKLFF.

The V and J genes are TRBV6-5 and TRBJ1-2, with no clear D. Looked up from germline, CDR1 is MNHEY and CDR2 is SVGAGI. The CDR3 extends over 12 amino acids. V was shortened by 11 bases and J by 8 bases, with 18 bases between the two germline ends. The CDR3 spells CAAKSPTRGYTF. In DNA, the CDR3 is TGTGCCGCAAAAAGCCCCACTAGGGGCTACACCTTC.

The chain uses TRBV4-1 and TRBJ1-6; D is undetermined. V was pared by 0 bases and J by 10 bases, with 13 bases between. There are 15 residues in the CDR3. Per germline, CDR1 MGHRA and CDR2 YSYEKL. The CDR3 is CASSQDPRVRSPLHF. CDR3 coding DNA: TGCGCCAGCAGCCAAGACCCGAGAGTTAGGTCACCCCTCCACTTT.

CDR3: CSVDRLSTDTQYF. The CDR3 DNA is TGCAGCGTTGACAGGCTGAGCACAGATACGCAGTATTTT. V and J are TRBV29-1 and TRBJ2-3, with D uncertain. Per germline, CDR1 SQVTM and CDR2 ANQGSEA. With 3 bases removed from V and 0 bases from J, the gap between germline ends came to 7 bases. The CDR3 contains 13 residues.

J is TRBJ2-7 and V is TRBV10-3, with 10 bases lining up with TRBD1. This CDR3 spans 14 amino acids. Trimming took 1 base from V and 4 from J; bases not matched to a gene: 1. The germline V gene encodes CDR1 ENHRY and CDR2 SYGVKD. The chain's CDR3 is CAISEWTGGYEQYF. For the CDR3, the DNA is TGTGCCATCAGTGAGTGGACAGGGGGTTACGAGCAGTACTTC.

The chain recombines TRBV6-5 with TRBJ1-2; 8 bases are shared with TRBD1. The CDR3 sequence is 15 residues long. The ends lost 4 bases at V and 4 bases at J; junction bases unmatched: 8. Germline V CDR1 and CDR2: MNHEY, SVGAGI. The DNA for the CDR3 is TGTGCCAGCAGTTTCATTACCACAGGGGGCTATGGCTACACCTTC. Protein product: CASSFITTGGYGYTF.

The chain couples TRBV6-1 to TRBJ2-7, with D perhaps matching TRBD2 (5 bases). This CDR3 contains 13 residues. V was trimmed by 6 bases and J by 2 bases, leaving 11 bases between them. Germline CDR1 MNHNS, CDR2 SASEGT. The CDR3 spells CASRRTLAYEQYF. CDR3 nucleotide sequence: TGTGCCAGCAGGCGGACTTTAGCCTACGAGCAGTACTTC.

This chain uses TRBV7-6 with TRBJ2-7, with D perhaps matching TRBD1 or TRBD2 (5 bases each). Per the germline V gene, CDR1 is SGHVS and CDR2 is FNYEAQ. The CDR3 is 15 amino acids. V was shortened by 3 bases and J by 0 bases, with 12 bases between the two germline ends. CDR3 DNA: TGTGCCAGCAGCTTGGTCGGGGACGGCTCCTACGAGCAGTACTTC. Its translation: CASSLVGDGSYEQYF.

The V gene is TRBV25-1, the J gene TRBJ2-7; weak D call: TRBD2 (6 bases). This CDR3 has 15 residues. Germline V gives CDR1 MGHDK, CDR2 SYGVNS. Deletions cut 4 bases from V and 2 bases from J, with 15 bases between. CDR3 nucleotide sequence: TGTGCCAGCAGTGCCGGGAGCCAGCTACCCTACGAGCAGTACTTC. It translates to CASSAGSQLPYEQYF.

The genes are TRBV6-5 and TRBJ1-2, with D unresolved. The V end lost 3 bases, the J end lost 8 bases, and 4 bases lay between the germline ends. CDR1 and CDR2 (germline): MNHEY, SVGAGI. The CDR3 runs 10 residues. As DNA, the CDR3 is TGTGCCAGCAGTTATCGCGGCTACACCTTC. It specifies CASSYRGYTF.

The chain joins TRBV6-6 to TRBJ2-5, with D hard to call. CDR1 and CDR2 from the germline V gene are MNHNY and SVGAGI (reference sequence). V gave up 8 bases and J gave up 3 bases, with 13 bases separating them. The CDR3 is made up of 13 amino acids. The CDR3 DNA is TGTGCCAGCGGCGCCCGACGGGAAGAGACCCAGTACTTC. This encodes CASGARREETQYF.